The 14 T cell receptor beta chains in this list originate from one sample, sequenced in a study of neurological immune-mediated disorders. Each CDR3 protein gets one entry after TCRdb re-called the 5' RACE reads with MiXCR. The sample contains tens of thousands of distinct CDR3 sequences, less than 5% of which appear only once. The sample taken for sequencing was PBMCs. These receptors were collected from a man in his fifties or sixties with multiple sclerosis.

This clonotype was recorded many times. CDR3 nucleotides: TGTGCCAGCAGCTCCTGGAGGTCGGGCACTGAAGCTTTCTTT. This codes for CASSSWRSGTEAFF. The rearrangement joins TRBV7-2 to TRBJ1-1; unclear D gene. The germline V gene encodes CDR1 SGHTA and CDR2 FQGNSA. CDR3 length: 14 amino acids. V shed 4 bases and J shed 4 bases, with 13 bases lying between them.

This clonotype turned up a few times. One end of the junction does not line up with germline, which may come from a read error. The chain links TRBV20-1 to TRBJ1-5; TRBD1 might be the D (5 bases). Germline assignment: CDR1 DFQATT and CDR2 SNEGSKA (reference sequence). The CDR3 is 14 residues long. In DNA, the CDR3 is TGCAGTGCTAGGGACAATCGGAGCAATCAGCCCCAGAATTTT. Translation gives CSARDNRSNQPQNF.

At least ten counts were recorded for this clonotype. The V call is TRBV5-1, the J call TRBJ1-6, with D maybe TRBD1 (5 bases). From germline, CDR1 is SGHRS and CDR2 YFSETQ. The V and J ends lost 6 bases and 1 base respectively, with 20 bases between them. The CDR3 has 18 amino acids. CDR3 sequence reads: CASNTKTGDGSYNSPLHF. For the CDR3, the DNA is TGCGCCAGCAACACCAAAACAGGAGATGGGTCCTATAATTCACCCCTCCACTTT.

This clonotype came up many times. The chain combines TRBV5-1 with TRBJ2-1, with D possibly matching TRBD1 (6 bases). V was cut by 4 bases and J by 5 bases, with 16 bases left in between. From germline, CDR1 is SGHRS and CDR2 YFSETQ. The CDR3 has 15 amino acids. The CDR3 DNA follows: TGCGCCAGCAGCCCCTGGACAGAGCCCGACAATGAGCAGTTCTTC. Its protein is CASSPWTEPDNEQFF.

This clonotype was seen many times. The chain has TRBV3-1 and TRBJ2-7, with 7 bases that match TRBD2. This CDR3 comprises 17 residues. The J segment lost 2 bases and the V segment lost 0 bases, leaving 10 bases of the junction unmatched. Germline V CDR1 and CDR2: LGHDT, YNNKEL (reference sequence). The CDR3 DNA reads TGTGCCAGCAGCCAAGACCGGCTAGCGGACCTACCCTACGAGCAGTACTTC. Its protein is CASSQDRLADLPYEQYF.

This clonotype was seen at least ten times. The genes are TRBV5-8 and TRBJ2-3, with D maybe TRBD1 (5 bases). The CDR3 sequence is 16 residues long. CDR1 and CDR2 from the germline V gene are SGHTS and YDEGEE. Trimming left V 0 bases short and J 2 bases short, with 13 bases between. Written as DNA, the CDR3 is TGTGCCAGCAGCTTGGGCACCGCCAGGGCCACAGATACGCAGTATTTT. Protein sequence: CASSLGTARATDTQYF. The full variable domain, completed using reference TRBV5-8 and TRBJ2-3, is EAGVTQSPTHLIKTRGQQATLRCSPISGHTSVYWYQQALGLGLQFLLWYDEGEERNRGNFPPRFSGRQFPNYSSELNVNALELEDSALYLCASSLGTARATDTQYFGPGTRLTVL.

This clonotype was seen ten or more times. The chain links TRBV18 to TRBJ2-2; a possible D gene is TRBD1 (6 bases). The germline V gene has CDR1 KGHSH and CDR2 LQKENI. This CDR3 is built from 15 residues. Trimming stripped 2 bases from V and 5 bases from J, with 12 bases between. CDR3 DNA: TGTGCCAGCTCACCAGGTGCAGGGACAACCGGGGAGCTGTTTTTT. Amino acids: CASSPGAGTTGELFF.

This clonotype was seen more than once but under ten times. This rearrangement joins TRBV11-3 to TRBJ1-1, with 8 bases identical to TRBD1. The CDR3 sequence is 17 residues long. The germline V gene has CDR1 SGHNT and CDR2 YENEEA. J lost 0 bases, V lost 3 bases, and 9 bases had no gene match. In nucleotides, the CDR3 is TGTGCCAGCAGCTTCGGACAGGGCTCACCAATGAACACTGAAGCTTTCTTT. Amino acid sequence: CASSFGQGSPMNTEAFF.

As concerns this clonotype: One end of the junction varies from germline; a read error may be responsible. The chain links TRBV4-2 to TRBJ2-6; TRBD1 or TRBD2 may be the D gene (5 bases each). Germline CDR1 reads LGHNA; CDR2 reads YNFKEQ. The CDR3 sequence is 18 residues long. The CDR3 DNA sequence: TGTGCCAGCAGCCAAGACCGGGGAAGGGGCTCTGGGGCCAAAGTCCTGACTTTC. It encodes CASSQDRGRGSGAKVLTF.

This clonotype was recorded at least ten times. The chain is built from TRBV11-2 and TRBJ2-7, with TRBD2 matching 11 bases. Trimming took 5 bases from V and 4 from J; bases not matched to a gene: 10. CDR1 SGHAT and CDR2 FQNNGV come from the germline V gene. CDR3 length: 16 residues. Written as DNA, the CDR3 is TGTGCCAGCAGCACCACCCCCCGGACTAGCGGGTACGAGCAGTACTTC. Translating gives CASSTTPRTSGYEQYF.

This clonotype is labeled medium-sized. The genes are TRBV6-5 and TRBJ2-7, with a possible D match to TRBD1 (6 bases). Trimming cost V 7 bases and J 1 base, with 11 bases left between them. Germline CDR1 and CDR2: MNHEY and SVGAGI. The CDR3 is 13 amino acids. In nucleotides, the CDR3 is TGTGCCAGCAAGGACAGAGGTTCCTACGAGCAGTACTTC. This sequence encodes CASKDRGSYEQYF.

This clonotype came up many times. The chain uses TRBV7-3 and TRBJ1-1; TRBD1 matches at 10 bases. The CDR3 is made up of 14 amino acids. CDR1 is SGHTA, CDR2 FQGTGA, per germline. V lost 5 bases to trimming and J lost 11 bases; unmatched junction nucleotides: 11. CDR3 DNA sequence: TGTGCCAGCAGCCCTAGTAGCGACAGGGGGCAGGCTTTCTTT. It translates to CASSPSSDRGQAFF.

This clonotype was recorded at least ten times. V and J are TRBV20-1 and TRBJ2-1, with 12 positions matching TRBD2. Germline loops: CDR1 DFQATT, CDR2 SNEGSKA (reference sequence). Trimming cost V 3 bases and J 14 bases; bases outside gene matches: 8. The CDR3 covers 13 residues. The CDR3 nucleotides are TGCAGTGCTAGTGTAGGACTAGCGGGATGGAAGTTCTTC. It translates to CSASVGLAGWKFF.

There are many counts of this clonotype. The chain carries TRBV28 and TRBJ2-3; D possibly corresponds to TRBD1 (6 bases). CDR1 MDHEN and CDR2 SYDVKM come from the germline V gene. This CDR3 spans 18 amino acids. V was cut by 1 base and J by 4 bases, with 21 bases left in between. CDR3 DNA: TGTGCCAGCAGTTTATCTAGGGGGTTTGGGAGTATCTCAGATACGCAGTATTTT. Its translation is CASSLSRGFGSISDTQYF.